These 21 T cell receptor beta chains originate from one sample sequenced in a study of shared clonotypes between healthy human individuals. TCRdb's table, derived via immunoSEQ multiplex PCR, lists solely in-frame clones and lacks some. This table holds fewer than 850,000 clones, roughly 87% found once. Sequences were obtained from memory CD8+ T cells from PBMCs. Noted subset: CD45RO+ cells pooled with CCR7-negative TemRA cells. The receptors shown here come from a man aged 18 to 29 in good health. Some clones in this sample may be carry-over from other donors' samples.

The chain links TRBV4-1 to TRBJ2-7; no clear D. The germline V gene encodes CDR1 MGHRA and CDR2 YSYEKL. The CDR3 is 15 amino acids. Between the trimmed V and J ends, which lost 2 bases and 0 bases, there was a span of 11 bases. This chain's CDR3 is CASSQRVFYSYEQYF. The CDR3 coding sequence is TGCGCCAGCAGCCAAAGGGTCTTTTACTCCTACGAGCAGTACTTC.

The V gene is TRBV25-1, the J gene TRBJ2-1; perhaps TRBD1 as D (6 bases). Germline V gene sequence: CDR1 MGHDK, CDR2 SYGVNS. V was cut by 2 bases and J by 12 bases, with 14 bases left in between. There are 13 residues in the CDR3. The CDR3, as DNA: TGTGCCAGCAGTGAACCCCACCCAGGGGCGCAGTTCTTC. Protein sequence: CASSEPHPGAQFF.

This rearrangement joins TRBV9 to TRBJ1-1; 10 bases are a match to TRBD1. V lost 1 base and J lost 7; bases outside the gene matches: 4. The CDR3 has 14 amino acids. Per the germline V gene, CDR1 is SGDLS and CDR2 is YYNGEE. The CDR3 sequence: CASSVRGTGDEAFF. DNA for the CDR3: TGTGCCAGCAGCGTAAGAGGGACAGGGGATGAAGCTTTCTTT.

This chain uses TRBV7-9 with TRBJ1-1; TRBD1 agrees at 9 bases. V lost 4 bases to trimming and J lost 2 bases; unmatched junction nucleotides: 2. Germline-derived CDR1 and CDR2 are SEHNR and FQNEAQ (reference sequence). This CDR3 is built from 14 residues. DNA of the CDR3: TGTGCCAGCAGCTCGGGACAGGGAAACACTGAAGCTTTCTTT. Protein product: CASSSGQGNTEAFF.

The chain carries TRBV10-3 and TRBJ2-5; a possible D gene is TRBD1 (6 bases). Germline V CDR1 and CDR2: ENHRY, SYGVKD. This CDR3 is 15 amino acids long. With 3 bases removed from V and 1 base from J, the gap between germline ends came to 12 bases. DNA for the CDR3: TGTGCCATCAGTGATTACCAGGGGCTCCAAGAGACCCAGTACTTC. Translated, it gives CAISDYQGLQETQYF.

This chain joins TRBV19 and TRBJ2-4, with D maybe TRBD2 (5 bases). The ends were cut back, 3 bases at V and 3 bases at J, with 9 bases in the middle. Germline CDR1 is LNHDA and CDR2 is SQIVND (reference sequence). The CDR3 length is 14 residues. DNA of the CDR3: TGTGCCAGTAGTATGGAGGCAGGCAAAAACATTCAGTACTTC. The encoded protein is CASSMEAGKNIQYF. Variable domain in full (rest from reference TRBV19 and TRBJ2-4): DGGITQSPKYLFRKEGQNVTLSCEQNLNHDAMYWYRQDPGQGLRLIYYSQIVNDFQKGDIAEGYSVSREKKESFPLTVTSAQKNPTAFYLCASSMEAGKNIQYFGAGTRLSVL.

The chain combines TRBV7-9 with TRBJ2-5, with TRBD1 matching over 9 bases. Per the germline V gene, CDR1 is SEHNR and CDR2 is FQNEAQ (reference sequence). Trimming at V came to 5 bases and at J to 5 bases, leaving 6 bases not matched to a gene. This CDR3 spans 14 amino acids. Written as DNA, the CDR3 is TGTGCCAGCAGCACCAGACAGGGGGGGGAGACCCAGTACTTC. This encodes CASSTRQGGETQYF.

CDR3 residues: CAWSVSLADYEQYF. The CDR3 bases are TGTGCCTGGAGTGTAAGCCTAGCGGACTACGAGCAGTACTTC. This rearrangement joins TRBV30 to TRBJ2-7; TRBD2 agrees at 7 bases. This CDR3 comprises 14 residues. Germline loops: CDR1 GTSNPN, CDR2 SVGIG (reference sequence). V lost 0 bases to trimming and J lost 3 bases; unmatched junction nucleotides: 5.

The rearrangement joins TRBV2 to TRBJ2-7; the match to TRBD2 covers 7 bases. This CDR3 spans 17 amino acids. V dropped 7 bases and J dropped 0; count of bases not matched to a gene: 15. Germline CDR1 and CDR2: SNHLY and FYNNEI. The CDR3 region has the DNA TGTGCCAGCACCGAGTGGGGGGGAGGGCCAATCTCCTACGAGCAGTACTTC. Translated: CASTEWGGGPISYEQYF.

This CDR3 is CASSQEFIAGGNNEQFF. In DNA form, the CDR3 reads TGTGCCAGCAGCCAAGAATTCATAGCGGGAGGGAACAATGAGCAGTTCTTC. The chain has TRBV4-2 and TRBJ2-1; 11 bases map to TRBD2. V was pared by 0 bases and J by 5 bases, with 6 bases of the junction left unmatched. The germline V gene has CDR1 LGHNA and CDR2 YNFKEQ. CDR3 length equals 17 residues.

V usage is TRBV6-5 and J usage is TRBJ2-1; no clear D. Germline CDR1 and CDR2: MNHEY and SVGAGI. V was clipped by 6 bases and J by 0 bases, with 12 bases between them. This CDR3 region has 15 residues. The CDR3 region is CASSPDLSSYNEQFF. CDR3 nucleotides: TGTGCCAGCAGCCCCGACCTCAGCTCCTACAATGAGCAGTTCTTC.

The chain joins TRBV5-6 to TRBJ2-1; D may be TRBD2 (6 bases). The CDR3 loop spans 15 amino acids. With 5 bases removed from V and 3 bases from J, the gap between germline ends came to 15 bases. Germline V gene data show CDR1 as SGHDT and CDR2 as YYEEEE. The CDR3, as DNA: TGTGCCAGCAGGCAAGGGACTCTTGGCTACAATGAGCAGTTCTTC. As protein: CASRQGTLGYNEQFF.

This sequence joins TRBV4-2 and TRBJ1-1; 10 nucleotides line up with TRBD1. The V segment lost 4 bases and the J segment 5 bases; nucleotides outside the gene matches: 7. The germline V gene encodes CDR1 LGHNA and CDR2 YNFKEQ. The CDR3 has 15 amino acids. CDR3 bases: TGTGCCAGCAGCCCCTTACCGGACAGGGGGACTGAAGCTTTCTTT. Protein product: CASSPLPDRGTEAFF.

The rearrangement uses TRBV9 and TRBJ2-6; D is unclear. Germline V gene data show CDR1 as SGDLS and CDR2 as YYNGEE. CDR3 length equals 17 residues. V lost 6 bases to trimming and J lost 4 bases, with 20 bases between them. CDR3 nucleotide sequence: TGTGCCAGCACGCGGTTCTCCCTGTCCTCCGGGGCCAACGTCCTGACTTTC. Residues: CASTRFSLSSGANVLTF.

The gene calls are TRBV2 and TRBJ2-7; D not resolved. The CDR3 is made up of 12 amino acids. Germline V gene lookup returns CDR1 SNHLY and CDR2 FYNNEI. Trimming left V 5 bases short and J 3 bases short, with 8 bases between. The CDR3 region has the DNA TGTGCCAGCAGTATTACTTACTACGAGCAGTACTTC. This gives the protein CASSITYYEQYF.

This clone was seen more than once but under ten times. This CDR3 is also generated by other DNA sequences in the sample. V gene TRBV7-9 combines with J gene TRBJ2-1, with D perhaps matching TRBD1 (5 bases). The CDR3 extends over 12 amino acids. V lost 5 bases to trimming and J lost 6 bases, with 8 bases between them. Germline CDR1 is SEHNR and CDR2 is FQNEAQ (reference sequence). The CDR3 sequence is CASSLGVNEQFF. CDR3 sequence (DNA): TGTGCCAGCAGCCTAGGGGTCAATGAGCAGTTCTTC. Combining the CDR3 with reference TRBV7-9 and TRBJ2-1 gives the whole variable domain DTGVSQNPRHKITKRGQNVTFRCDPISEHNRLYWYRQTLGQGPEFLTYFQNEAQLEKSRLLSDRFSAERPKGSFSTLEIQRTEQGDSAMYLCASSLGVNEQFFGPGTRLTVL.

This clone appeared once. The chain is built from TRBV2 and TRBJ2-2; weak D call: TRBD1 (6 bases). Trimming pared 8 bases from V and 5 bases from J, leaving 18 bases between. The CDR3 covers 15 residues. Germline loops: CDR1 SNHLY, CDR2 FYNNEI. This chain's CDR3 is CASLAVGQGTGELFF. The CDR3 DNA reads TGTGCCAGCCTCGCCGTGGGCCAGGGGACCGGGGAGCTGTTTTTT.

The J gene is TRBJ2-7, the V gene TRBV27; D perhaps matches TRBD1 (8 bases). CDR1 is MNHEY, CDR2 SMNVEV, per germline (reference sequence). V was pared by 3 bases and J by 3 bases, with 15 bases between. The CDR3 extends over 15 amino acids. CDR3 residues: CASSLRGTGFYEQYF. CDR3 sequence (DNA): TGTGCCAGCAGTTTGCGGGGGACAGGCTTCTACGAGCAGTACTTC.

DNA for the CDR3: TGTGCCAGCAGTTCCGGGACAATTATTGGGGAGACCCAGTACTTC. Translating gives CASSSGTIIGETQYF. The rearrangement uses TRBV5-4 and TRBJ2-5, with D possibly matching TRBD1 (6 bases). Trimming took off 5 bases at V and 5 bases at J, with 19 bases between the two ends. The CDR3 is 15 amino acids. The germline CDR1 and CDR2 sequences are SGHNT and YYREEE (reference sequence). The whole variable domain, remainder taken from reference TRBV5-4 and TRBJ2-5, is ETGVTQSPTHLIKTRGQQVTLRCSSQSGHNTVSWYQQALGQGPQFIFQYYREEENGRGNFPPRFSGLQFPNYSSELNVNALELDDSALYLCASSSGTIIGETQYFGPGTRLLVL.

The chain is built from TRBV7-9 and TRBJ2-7, with 8 bases fitting TRBD2. The CDR3 loop spans 15 amino acids. Trimming cost V 5 bases and J 2 bases; bases outside gene matches: 8. Germline V gene data show CDR1 as SEHNR and CDR2 as FQNEAQ (reference sequence). This CDR3 is CASSPRGGRTYEQYF. CDR3 sequence (DNA): TGTGCCAGCAGCCCCCGGGGCGGGAGGACCTACGAGCAGTACTTC.

This clone appeared a single time. The chain combines TRBV5-1 with TRBJ2-7; 7 bases map to TRBD1. The CDR3 totals 13 residues. Germline V CDR1 and CDR2: SGHRS, YFSETQ. V dropped 3 bases and J dropped 4; count of bases not matched to a gene: 4. The CDR3 sequence: CASSWVQGYEQYF. The DNA for the CDR3 is TGCGCCAGCAGCTGGGTACAGGGGTACGAGCAGTACTTC.